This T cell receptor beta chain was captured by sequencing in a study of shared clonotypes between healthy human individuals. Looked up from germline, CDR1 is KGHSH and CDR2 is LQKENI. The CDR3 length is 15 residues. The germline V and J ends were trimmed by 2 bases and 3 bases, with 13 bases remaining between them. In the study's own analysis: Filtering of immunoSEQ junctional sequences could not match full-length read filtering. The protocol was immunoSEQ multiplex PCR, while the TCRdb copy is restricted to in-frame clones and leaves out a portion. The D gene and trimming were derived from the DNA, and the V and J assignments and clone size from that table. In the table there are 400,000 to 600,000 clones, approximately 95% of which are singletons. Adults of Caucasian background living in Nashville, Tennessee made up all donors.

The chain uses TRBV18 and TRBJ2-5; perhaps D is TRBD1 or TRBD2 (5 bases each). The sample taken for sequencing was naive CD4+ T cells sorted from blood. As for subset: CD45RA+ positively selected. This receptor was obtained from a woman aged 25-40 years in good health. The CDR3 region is CASSPVGAREETQYF. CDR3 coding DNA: TGTGCCAGCTCACCAGTCGGGGCGAGGGAAGAGACCCAGTACTTC.